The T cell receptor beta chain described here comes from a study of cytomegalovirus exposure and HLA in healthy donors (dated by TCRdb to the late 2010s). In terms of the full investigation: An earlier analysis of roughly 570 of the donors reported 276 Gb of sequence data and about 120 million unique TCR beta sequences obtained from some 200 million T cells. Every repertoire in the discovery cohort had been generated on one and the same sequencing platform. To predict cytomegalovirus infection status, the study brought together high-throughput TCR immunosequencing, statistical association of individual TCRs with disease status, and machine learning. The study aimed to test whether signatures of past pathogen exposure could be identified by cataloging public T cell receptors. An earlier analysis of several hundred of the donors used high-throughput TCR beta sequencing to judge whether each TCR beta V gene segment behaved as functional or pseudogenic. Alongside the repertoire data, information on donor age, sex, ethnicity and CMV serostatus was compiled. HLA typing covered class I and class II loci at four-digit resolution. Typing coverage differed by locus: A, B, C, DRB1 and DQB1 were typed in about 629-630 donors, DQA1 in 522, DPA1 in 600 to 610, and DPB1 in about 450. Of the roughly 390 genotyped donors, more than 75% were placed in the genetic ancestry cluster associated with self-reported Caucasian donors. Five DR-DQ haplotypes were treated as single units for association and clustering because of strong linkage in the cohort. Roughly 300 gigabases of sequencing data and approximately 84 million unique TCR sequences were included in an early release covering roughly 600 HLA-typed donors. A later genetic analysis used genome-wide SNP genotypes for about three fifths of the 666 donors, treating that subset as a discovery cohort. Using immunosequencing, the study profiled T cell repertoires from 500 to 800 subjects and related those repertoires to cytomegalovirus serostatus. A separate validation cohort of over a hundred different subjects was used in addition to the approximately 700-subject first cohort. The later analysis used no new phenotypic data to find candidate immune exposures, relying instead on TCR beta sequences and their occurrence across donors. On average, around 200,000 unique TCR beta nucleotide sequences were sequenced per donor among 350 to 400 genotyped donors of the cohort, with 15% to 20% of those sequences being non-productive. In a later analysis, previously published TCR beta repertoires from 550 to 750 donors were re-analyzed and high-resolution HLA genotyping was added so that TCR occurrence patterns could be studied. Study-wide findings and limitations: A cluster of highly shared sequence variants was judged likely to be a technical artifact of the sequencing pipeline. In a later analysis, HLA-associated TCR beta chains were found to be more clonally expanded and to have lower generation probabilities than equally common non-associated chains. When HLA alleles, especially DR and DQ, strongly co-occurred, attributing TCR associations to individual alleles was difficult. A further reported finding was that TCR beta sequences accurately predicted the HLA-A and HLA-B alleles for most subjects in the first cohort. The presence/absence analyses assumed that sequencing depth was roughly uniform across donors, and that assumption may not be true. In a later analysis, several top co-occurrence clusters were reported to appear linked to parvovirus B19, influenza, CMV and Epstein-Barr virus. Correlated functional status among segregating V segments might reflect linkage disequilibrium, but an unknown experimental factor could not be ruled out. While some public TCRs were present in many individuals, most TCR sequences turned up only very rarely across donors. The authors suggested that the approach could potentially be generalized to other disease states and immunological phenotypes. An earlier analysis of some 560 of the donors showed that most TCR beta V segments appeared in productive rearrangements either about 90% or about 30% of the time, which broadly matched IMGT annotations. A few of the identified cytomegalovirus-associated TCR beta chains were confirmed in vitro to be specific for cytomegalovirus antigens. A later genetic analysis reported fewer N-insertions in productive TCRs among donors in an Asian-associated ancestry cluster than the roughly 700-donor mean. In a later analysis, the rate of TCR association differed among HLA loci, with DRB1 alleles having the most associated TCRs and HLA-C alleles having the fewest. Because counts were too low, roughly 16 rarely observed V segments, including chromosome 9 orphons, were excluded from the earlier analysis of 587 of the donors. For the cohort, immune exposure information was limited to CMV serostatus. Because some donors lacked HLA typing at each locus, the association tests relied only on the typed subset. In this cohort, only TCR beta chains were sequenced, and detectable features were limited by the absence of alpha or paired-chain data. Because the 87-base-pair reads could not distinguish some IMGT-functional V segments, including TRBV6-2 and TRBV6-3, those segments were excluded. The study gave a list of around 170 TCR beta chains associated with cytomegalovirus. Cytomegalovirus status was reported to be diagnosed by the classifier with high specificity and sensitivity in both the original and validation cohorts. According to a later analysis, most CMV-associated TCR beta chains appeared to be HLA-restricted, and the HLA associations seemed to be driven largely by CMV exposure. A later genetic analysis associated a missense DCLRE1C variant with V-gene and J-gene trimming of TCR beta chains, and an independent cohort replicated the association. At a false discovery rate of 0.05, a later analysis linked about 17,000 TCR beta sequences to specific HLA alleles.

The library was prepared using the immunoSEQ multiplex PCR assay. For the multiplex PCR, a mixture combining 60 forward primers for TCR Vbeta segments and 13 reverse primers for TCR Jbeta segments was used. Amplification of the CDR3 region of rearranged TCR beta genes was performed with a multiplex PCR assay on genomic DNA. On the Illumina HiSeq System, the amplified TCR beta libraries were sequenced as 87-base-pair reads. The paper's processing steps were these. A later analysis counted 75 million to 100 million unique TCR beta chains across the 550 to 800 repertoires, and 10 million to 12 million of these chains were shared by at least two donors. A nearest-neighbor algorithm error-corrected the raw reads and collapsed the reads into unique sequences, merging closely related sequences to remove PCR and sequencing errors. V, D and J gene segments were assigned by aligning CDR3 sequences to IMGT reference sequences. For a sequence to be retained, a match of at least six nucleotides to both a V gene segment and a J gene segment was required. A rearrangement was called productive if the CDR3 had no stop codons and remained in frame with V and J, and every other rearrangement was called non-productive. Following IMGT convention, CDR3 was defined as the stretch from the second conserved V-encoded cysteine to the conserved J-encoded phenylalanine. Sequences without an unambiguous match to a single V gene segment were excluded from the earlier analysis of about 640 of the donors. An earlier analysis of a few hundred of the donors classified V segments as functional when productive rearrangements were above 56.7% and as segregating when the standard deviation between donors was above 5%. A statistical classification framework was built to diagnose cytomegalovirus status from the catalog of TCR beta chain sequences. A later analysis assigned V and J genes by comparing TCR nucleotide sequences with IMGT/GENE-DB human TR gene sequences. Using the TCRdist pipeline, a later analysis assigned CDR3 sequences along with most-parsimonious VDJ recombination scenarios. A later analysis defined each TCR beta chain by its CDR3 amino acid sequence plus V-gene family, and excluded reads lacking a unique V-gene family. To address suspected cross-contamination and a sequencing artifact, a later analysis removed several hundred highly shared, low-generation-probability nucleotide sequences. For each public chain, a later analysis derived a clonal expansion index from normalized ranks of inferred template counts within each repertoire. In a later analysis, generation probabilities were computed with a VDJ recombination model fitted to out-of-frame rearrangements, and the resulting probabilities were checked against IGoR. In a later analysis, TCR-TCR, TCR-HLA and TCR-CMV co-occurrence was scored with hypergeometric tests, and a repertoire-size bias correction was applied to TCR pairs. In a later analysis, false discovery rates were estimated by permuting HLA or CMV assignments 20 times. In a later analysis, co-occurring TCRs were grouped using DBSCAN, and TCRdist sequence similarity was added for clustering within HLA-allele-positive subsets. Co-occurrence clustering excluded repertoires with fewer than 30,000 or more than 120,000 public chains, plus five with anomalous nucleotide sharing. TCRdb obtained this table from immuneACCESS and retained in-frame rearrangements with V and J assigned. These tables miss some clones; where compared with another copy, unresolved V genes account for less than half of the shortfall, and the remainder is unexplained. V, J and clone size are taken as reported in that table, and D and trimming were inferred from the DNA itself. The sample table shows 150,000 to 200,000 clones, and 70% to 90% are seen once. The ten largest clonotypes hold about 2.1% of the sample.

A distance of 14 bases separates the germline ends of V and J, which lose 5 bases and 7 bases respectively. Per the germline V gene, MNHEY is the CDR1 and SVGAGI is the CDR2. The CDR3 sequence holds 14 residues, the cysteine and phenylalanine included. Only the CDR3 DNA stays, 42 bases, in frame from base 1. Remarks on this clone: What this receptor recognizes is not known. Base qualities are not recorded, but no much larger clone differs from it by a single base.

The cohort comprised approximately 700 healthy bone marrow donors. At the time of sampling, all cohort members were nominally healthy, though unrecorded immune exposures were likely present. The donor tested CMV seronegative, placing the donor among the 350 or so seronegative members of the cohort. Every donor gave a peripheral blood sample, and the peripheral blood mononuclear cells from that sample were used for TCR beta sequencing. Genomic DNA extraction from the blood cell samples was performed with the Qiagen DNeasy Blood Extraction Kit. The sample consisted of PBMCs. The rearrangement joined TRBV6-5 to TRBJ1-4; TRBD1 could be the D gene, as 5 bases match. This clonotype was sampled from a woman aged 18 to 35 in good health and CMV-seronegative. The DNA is TGTGCCAGCAGTGAGGGACTTAGGGGTGAAAAACTGTTTTTT. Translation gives CASSEGLRGEKLFF.